This T cell receptor beta chain was sequenced for a study of spatial heterogeneity in lung cancer. For the study at large: Samples were donated by 72 untreated early-stage non-small cell lung cancer patients. Regarding the study as a whole: The appearance of ubiquitous expanded tumor TCRs in blood was greater at resection than follow-up.

Sample time point: blood at routine non-recurrence follow-up after resection. Whole RNA, isolated from tumor, nontumor lung or frozen PBMC, was sequenced without prior sorting. Germline CDR1 reads LNHDA; CDR2 reads SQIVND (reference sequence). The CDR3 totals 12 residues. Deletions cut 7 bases from V and 3 bases from J, with 9 bases between. TCRdb independently ran MiXCR on the 5' RACE reads; one entry per CDR3 protein. This table holds about 70,000 distinct CDR3 sequences, approximately 9% found once. This clonotype has at least ten counts. The antigen is undetermined. This receptor was identified in a female donor with early-stage non-small cell lung cancer. The starting material was PBMCs, obtained at follow-up. The chain carries TRBV19 and TRBJ1-2; D remains ambiguous. DNA for the CDR3: TGTGCCAGTAAGGAGGCCTACTATGGCTACACCTTC. It yields the protein CASKEAYYGYTF.